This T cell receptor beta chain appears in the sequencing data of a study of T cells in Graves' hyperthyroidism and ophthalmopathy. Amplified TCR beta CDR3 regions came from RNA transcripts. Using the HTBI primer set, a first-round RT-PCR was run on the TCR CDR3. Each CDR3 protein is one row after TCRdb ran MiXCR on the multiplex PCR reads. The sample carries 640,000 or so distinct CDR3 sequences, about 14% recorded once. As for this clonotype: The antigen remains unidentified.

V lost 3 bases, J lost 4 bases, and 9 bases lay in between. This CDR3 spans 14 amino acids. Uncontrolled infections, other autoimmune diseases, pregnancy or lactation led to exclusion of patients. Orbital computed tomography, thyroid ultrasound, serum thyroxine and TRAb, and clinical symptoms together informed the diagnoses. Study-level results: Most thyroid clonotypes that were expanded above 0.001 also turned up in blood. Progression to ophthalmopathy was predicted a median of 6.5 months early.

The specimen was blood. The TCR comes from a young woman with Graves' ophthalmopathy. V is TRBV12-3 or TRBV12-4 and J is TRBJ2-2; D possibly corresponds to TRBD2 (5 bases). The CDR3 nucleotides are TGTGCCAGCAGTTTGAGACTATCCACCGGGGAGCTGTTTTTT. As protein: CASSLRLSTGELFF.